This entry lists 29 T cell receptor beta chains sequenced from one sample in a study of spatial heterogeneity in lung cancer. Each CDR3 protein gets one entry after TCRdb re-called the 5' RACE reads with MiXCR. Among about 80,000 distinct CDR3 sequences listed, 8% were seen once. Sample time point: sample taken at primary tumor resection. The sample was PBMCs, taken at surgery. The receptors were gathered from a male donor with early-stage non-small cell lung cancer.

This clonotype was picked up many times. V usage is TRBV2 and J usage is TRBJ1-4, with TRBD1 as a possible D gene (6 bases). V gave up 6 bases and J gave up 0 bases, with 8 bases separating them. Per germline, CDR1 SNHLY and CDR2 FYNNEI. CDR3 size: 14 residues. The CDR3 nucleotides read TGTGCCAGCAGCGGGACAACAACTAATGAAAAACTGTTTTTT. It yields the protein CASSGTTTNEKLFF. The variable domain in full, completed from reference TRBV2 and TRBJ1-4, reads EPEVTQTPSHQVTQMGQEVILRCVPISNHLYFYWYRQILGQKVEFLVSFYNNEISEKSEIFDDQFSVERPDGSNFTLKIRSTKLEDSAMYFCASSGTTTNEKLFFGSGTQLSVL.

This clonotype was seen at least ten times. The chain is built from TRBV5-1 and TRBJ2-7; 7 bases match TRBD1. Germline values: CDR1 SGHRS, CDR2 YFSETQ. The CDR3 runs 15 residues. Trimming cost V 3 bases and J 4 bases; bases outside gene matches: 10. CDR3: CASSSGTTGDYEQYF. For the CDR3, the DNA is TGCGCCAGCAGCTCAGGGACAACAGGGGATTACGAGCAGTACTTC.

The sample holds many counts of this clonotype. The chain links TRBV13 to TRBJ2-1; D is unclear. Germline V CDR1 and CDR2: PRHDT, FYEKMQ (reference sequence). V dropped 0 bases and J dropped 0 bases, with 12 bases sitting between them. This CDR3 is built from 17 residues. CDR3 amino acids: CASSLGVAPSSYNEQFF. CDR3 bases: TGTGCCAGCAGCTTAGGCGTGGCGCCAAGCTCCTACAATGAGCAGTTCTTC.

This clonotype has only a few counts. The genes are TRBV12-3 or TRBV12-4 and TRBJ1-1; possible D gene TRBD1, 5 bases. CDR3 length: 11 amino acids. Between the trimmed V and J ends, which lost 3 bases and 8 bases, there was a span of 7 bases. The CDR3 coding sequence is TGTGCCAGCAGTTTGACAGAAGAAGCTTTCTTT. Amino acids: CASSLTEEAFF.

This clonotype was seen ten or more times. J is TRBJ1-1 and V is TRBV2; D possibly corresponds to TRBD1 (5 bases). The germline V gene has CDR1 SNHLY and CDR2 FYNNEI. The CDR3 is made up of 13 amino acids. V lost 2 bases and J lost 1, with 5 bases in between. The CDR3 DNA is TGTGCCAGCAGTGAACAGGGGAACACTGAAGCTTTCTTT. It translates to CASSEQGNTEAFF.

This clonotype came up many times. The V gene is TRBV29-1, the J gene TRBJ1-3, with TRBD1 matching 8 bases. J was trimmed by 0 bases and V by 5 bases; bases with no gene match: 6. CDR3 length: 15 residues. Germline values: CDR1 SQVTM, CDR2 ANQGSEA. Written as DNA, the CDR3 is TGCAGCGTTACGGACAGGGCTCACTCTGGAAACACCATATATTTT. This gives the protein CSVTDRAHSGNTIYF.

The rearrangement links TRBV6-2 or TRBV6-3 to TRBJ1-5; D ambiguous. There are 13 residues in the CDR3. The V gene's germline CDR1 is MNHEY and CDR2 SVGEGT. V was pared by 2 bases and J by 9 bases, with 11 bases between. The CDR3 region has the DNA TGTGCCAGCAGTTACCCGAACCGGGGGCCCCAGCATTTT. Translation: CASSYPNRGPQHF.

This clonotype has a handful of counts. The chain has TRBV6-5 and TRBJ2-2; 10 nucleotides match TRBD2. This CDR3 comprises 15 residues. Per the germline V gene, CDR1 is MNHEY and CDR2 is SVGAGI. The J segment lost 6 bases and the V segment lost 6 bases, leaving 7 bases of the junction unmatched. The CDR3, as DNA: TGTGCCAGCAGAATAGCGGGAGGCCCTCCCGGGGAGCTGTTTTTT. Encoded protein: CASRIAGGPPGELFF.

In its sample, this clonotype was seen many times. V gene TRBV7-3 combines with J gene TRBJ2-1, with TRBD2 matching over 10 bases. Trimming took 5 bases from V and 6 from J; bases not matched to a gene: 7. This CDR3 region has 15 residues. Germline assignment: CDR1 SGHTA and CDR2 FQGTGA. CDR3 in amino acids: CASSQAGGPVNEQFF. In nucleotides, the CDR3 is TGTGCCAGCAGCCAAGCGGGAGGGCCTGTCAATGAGCAGTTCTTC. Filled out from reference TRBV7-3 and TRBJ2-1, the complete variable domain reads GAGVSQTPSNKVTEKGKYVELRCDPISGHTALYWYRQSLGQGPEFLIYFQGTGAADDSGLPNDRFFAVRPEGSVSTLKIQRTERGDSAVYLCASSQAGGPVNEQFFGPGTRLTVL.

In this sample, this clonotype turned up many times. J is TRBJ2-7 and V is TRBV4-2; 9 nucleotides match TRBD1. In germline, CDR1 is LGHNA, CDR2 YNFKEQ. The V segment lost 3 bases and the J segment 6 bases; nucleotides outside the gene matches: 6. The CDR3 runs to 14 residues. CDR3 sequence: CASSQGDRGFEQYF. The CDR3 coding sequence is TGTGCCAGCAGCCAGGGAGACAGGGGGTTCGAGCAGTACTTC.

The table lists this clonotype with a few counts. This chain links TRBV5-1 with TRBJ2-2; unclear D gene. V was clipped by 1 base and J by 5 bases, with 15 bases between them. CDR3 length: 16 residues. Germline V CDR1 and CDR2: SGHRS, YFSETQ. The CDR3 nucleotides read TGCGCCAGCAGCTTGTCATCAGGCCCCCGAACCGGGGAGCTGTTTTTT. Amino acids: CASSLSSGPRTGELFF. Combining the CDR3 with reference TRBV5-1 and TRBJ2-2 gives the whole variable domain KAGVTQTPRYLIKTRGQQVTLSCSPISGHRSVSWYQQTPGQGLQFLFEYFSETQRNKGNFPGRFSGRQFSNSRSEMNVSTLELGDSALYLCASSLSSGPRTGELFFGEGSRLTVL.

In its sample, this clonotype was seen a few times. The rearrangement uses TRBV4-1 and TRBJ1-5, with D perhaps TRBD1 (5 bases). Germline CDR1 is MGHRA and CDR2 is YSYEKL. The V end lost 4 bases, the J end lost 4 bases, and 17 bases lay between the germline ends. The CDR3 runs to 16 residues. CDR3 DNA sequence: TGCGCCAGCAGCCTCAACGAGGGGAGCTATAATCAGCCCCAGCATTTT. Translating it yields CASSLNEGSYNQPQHF.

This chain joins TRBV5-1 and TRBJ2-3, with D perhaps TRBD2 (6 bases). The CDR3 contains 15 residues. V was clipped by 2 bases and J by 0 bases, with 10 bases between them. The germline V gene has CDR1 SGHRS and CDR2 YFSETQ. The CDR3 here is CASSFGGISTDTQYF. CDR3 sequence (DNA): TGCGCCAGCAGCTTTGGCGGGATAAGCACAGATACGCAGTATTTT. The variable domain in full, completed from reference TRBV5-1 and TRBJ2-3, reads KAGVTQTPRYLIKTRGQQVTLSCSPISGHRSVSWYQQTPGQGLQFLFEYFSETQRNKGNFPGRFSGRQFSNSRSEMNVSTLELGDSALYLCASSFGGISTDTQYFGPGTRLTVL.

The rearrangement links TRBV3-1 to TRBJ2-1; D is ambiguous. V gave up 8 bases and J gave up 4 bases, with 12 bases separating them. Germline V lookup: CDR1 LGHDT, CDR2 YNNKEL (reference sequence). The length of the CDR3 is 13 residues. The CDR3: CASGDPPYNEQFF. The CDR3 DNA reads as TGTGCCAGCGGGGATCCACCATACAATGAGCAGTTCTTC.

The rearrangement uses TRBV5-8 and TRBJ1-5, with 8 positions matching TRBD1. The germline V gene has CDR1 SGHTS and CDR2 YDEGEE. J was trimmed by 6 bases and V by 0 bases; bases with no gene match: 5. The CDR3 spans 15 residues. CDR3 nucleotides: TGTGCCAGCAGCTTGGAGACAGGGGTAGGTCAGCCCCAGCATTTT. Its translation is CASSLETGVGQPQHF.

This clonotype came up many times. The rearrangement links TRBV10-3 to TRBJ2-7; TRBD1 aligns across 7 bases. Germline loops: CDR1 ENHRY, CDR2 SYGVKD. Germline trimming cut 11 bases from V and 6 bases from J; bases unmatched to any gene: 13. The length of the CDR3 is 13 residues. CDR3 loop: CASGGQSLGEQYF. The CDR3 nucleotides read TGTGCCTCAGGGGGACAGTCTTTAGGCGAGCAGTACTTC.

The chain carries TRBV27 and TRBJ2-3; the D is unclear. V dropped 6 bases and J dropped 1 base, with 8 bases sitting between them. Germline V CDR1 and CDR2: MNHEY, SMNVEV (reference sequence). The CDR3 is 13 residues long. The CDR3 spells CASRALRTDTQYF. The CDR3 bases are TGTGCCAGCAGGGCCCTTCGCACAGATACGCAGTATTTT.

The sample holds many counts of this clonotype. The chain joins TRBV20-1 to TRBJ2-1; perhaps TRBD1 as D (6 bases). This CDR3 contains 13 residues. Trimming left V 6 bases short and J 5 bases short, with 14 bases between. Germline V gene data show CDR1 as DFQATT and CDR2 as SNEGSKA (reference sequence). CDR3 coding DNA: TGCAGTGCCCCCGTCGCAGGGGACAATGAGCAGTTCTTC. Amino acids: CSAPVAGDNEQFF.

This clonotype was counted at least ten times. This chain joins TRBV28 and TRBJ1-3; unclear D gene. This CDR3 is built from 12 residues. The germline V gene encodes CDR1 MDHEN and CDR2 SYDVKM. The V end lost 8 bases, the J end lost 2 bases, and 7 bases lay between the germline ends. This chain's CDR3 is CASRGPGNTIYF. The CDR3 DNA follows: TGTGCCAGCCGGGGTCCTGGAAACACCATATATTTT.

There are many counts of this clonotype. The chain combines TRBV7-2 with TRBJ2-7; D is ambiguous. Per germline, CDR1 SGHTA and CDR2 FQGNSA. V lost 4 bases to trimming and J lost 7 bases, with 11 bases between them. The CDR3 is 12 amino acids. The CDR3 sequence: CASSWPTGEQYF. CDR3 coding DNA: TGTGCCAGCAGCTGGCCGACGGGTGAGCAGTACTTC.

The chain recombines TRBV20-1 with TRBJ2-3; unclear D gene. V lost 0 bases and J lost 0, with 13 bases in between. The germline V gene has CDR1 DFQATT and CDR2 SNEGSKA (reference sequence). This CDR3 contains 16 residues. CDR3 region: CSARDLAGTSTDTQYF. In nucleotides, the CDR3 is TGCAGTGCTAGAGATTTGGCTGGTACTAGCACAGATACGCAGTATTTT.

This clonotype has just a few counts. V and J are TRBV28 and TRBJ1-3; D is unresolved. V lost 6 bases and J 0 bases, leaving 9 bases between the germline ends. The CDR3 runs to 14 residues. Germline CDR1 and CDR2: MDHEN and SYDVKM. The CDR3 is CASREQNSGNTIYF. As DNA, the CDR3 is TGTGCCAGCAGGGAACAGAACTCTGGAAACACCATATATTTT. Drawing the rest from reference TRBV28 and TRBJ1-3, the complete variable domain is DVKVTQSSRYLVKRTGEKVFLECVQDMDHENMFWYRQDPGLGLRLIYFSYDVKMKEKGDIPEGYSVSREKKERFSLILESASTNQTSMYLCASREQNSGNTIYFGEGSWLTVV.

The table lists this clonotype with many counts. This chain connects TRBV5-1 to TRBJ2-3; 12 bases are shared with TRBD2. The germline CDR1 and CDR2 sequences are SGHRS and YFSETQ. The CDR3 length is 15 residues. V lost 4 bases to trimming and J lost 5 bases; unmatched junction nucleotides: 5. CDR3 sequence: CASSPTSGSGDTQYF. DNA of the CDR3: TGCGCCAGCAGCCCGACTAGCGGGAGTGGAGATACGCAGTATTTT.

This clonotype has a handful of counts. This chain connects TRBV11-3 to TRBJ2-2; D call uncertain. The germline V and J ends were trimmed by 4 bases and 6 bases, with 6 bases remaining between them. Germline V gene sequence: CDR1 SGHNT, CDR2 YENEEA. The CDR3 is made up of 12 amino acids. The DNA for the CDR3 is TGTGCCAGCAGCTCACCCCCCGGGGAGCTGTTTTTT. This gives the protein CASSSPPGELFF.

This clonotype showed up just a few times. V usage is TRBV20-1 and J usage is TRBJ2-7, with 8 bases aligning to TRBD2. Unmatched junction bases numbered 5, after V lost 2 bases and J lost 2 bases. The CDR3 consists of 14 residues. Germline V gene lookup returns CDR1 DFQATT and CDR2 SNEGSKA (reference sequence). The CDR3 DNA follows: TGCAGTGCTAGAACCCTAGCGGGTGCCTACGAGCAGTACTTC. This encodes CSARTLAGAYEQYF.

This clonotype occurred many times. The chain links TRBV7-9 to TRBJ1-2; D not certain. Per germline, CDR1 SEHNR and CDR2 FQNEAQ (reference sequence). CDR3 length: 14 amino acids. The ends were cut back, 5 bases at V and 1 base at J, with 11 bases in the middle. The CDR3 spells CASSPLAVNYGYTF. The CDR3 DNA sequence: TGTGCCAGCAGCCCTTTGGCTGTTAACTATGGCTACACCTTC.

This clonotype was observed many times. The chain is built from TRBV27 and TRBJ1-6, with TRBD1 as a possible D gene (6 bases). The germline gives CDR1 MNHEY, CDR2 SMNVEV (reference sequence). The CDR3 is made up of 15 amino acids. Trimming left V 2 bases short and J 8 bases short, with 13 bases between. The CDR3 loop is CASSLVRQGHSPLHF. CDR3 nucleotide sequence: TGTGCCAGCAGTTTAGTACGGCAGGGGCATTCACCCCTCCACTTT.

This clonotype showed up many times. The V gene is TRBV6-2 or TRBV6-3, the J gene TRBJ2-7; no reliable D call. Trimming pared 3 bases from V and 0 bases from J, leaving 9 bases between. Germline V gene sequence: CDR1 MNHEY, CDR2 SVGEGT. CDR3 length equals 14 residues. The DNA of the CDR3 is TGTGCCAGCAGTTATTACGGCAGCTCCTACGAGCAGTACTTC. Amino acid sequence: CASSYYGSSYEQYF.

This clonotype came up many times. The rearrangement uses TRBV28 and TRBJ2-5; perhaps TRBD1 as D (5 bases). This CDR3 is built from 15 residues. Trimming left V 7 bases short and J 3 bases short, with 18 bases between. Germline V gene data show CDR1 as MDHEN and CDR2 as SYDVKM. CDR3 coding DNA: TGTGCCAGCAAACCCTGGCAGGGAAGGGAAGAGACCCAGTACTTC. The encoded protein is CASKPWQGREETQYF.